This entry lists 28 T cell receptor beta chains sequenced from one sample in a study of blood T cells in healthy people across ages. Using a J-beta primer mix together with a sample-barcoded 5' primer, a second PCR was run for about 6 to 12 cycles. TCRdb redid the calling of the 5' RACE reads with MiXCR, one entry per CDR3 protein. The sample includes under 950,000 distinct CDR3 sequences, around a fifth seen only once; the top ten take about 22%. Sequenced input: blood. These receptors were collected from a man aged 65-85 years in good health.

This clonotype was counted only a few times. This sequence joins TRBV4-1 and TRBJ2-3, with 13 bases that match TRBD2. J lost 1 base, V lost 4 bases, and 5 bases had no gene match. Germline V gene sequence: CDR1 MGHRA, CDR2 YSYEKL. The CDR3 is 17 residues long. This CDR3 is CASSPSGTSGGTDTQYF. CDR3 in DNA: TGCGCCAGCAGCCCCTCTGGGACTAGCGGGGGCACAGATACGCAGTATTTT.

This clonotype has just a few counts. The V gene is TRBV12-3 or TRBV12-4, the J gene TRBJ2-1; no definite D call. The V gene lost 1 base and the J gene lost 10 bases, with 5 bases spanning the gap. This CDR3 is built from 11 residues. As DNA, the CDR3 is TGTGCCAGCAGTTTAGTGCAGGAGCAGTTCTTC. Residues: CASSLVQEQFF.

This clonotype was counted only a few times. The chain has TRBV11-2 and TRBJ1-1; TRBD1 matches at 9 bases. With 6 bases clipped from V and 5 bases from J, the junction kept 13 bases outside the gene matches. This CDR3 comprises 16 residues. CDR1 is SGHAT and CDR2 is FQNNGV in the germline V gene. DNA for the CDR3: TGTGCCAGCAGTCAATCGGACAGGGGCCCGAGGACTGAAGCTTTCTTT. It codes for CASSQSDRGPRTEAFF.

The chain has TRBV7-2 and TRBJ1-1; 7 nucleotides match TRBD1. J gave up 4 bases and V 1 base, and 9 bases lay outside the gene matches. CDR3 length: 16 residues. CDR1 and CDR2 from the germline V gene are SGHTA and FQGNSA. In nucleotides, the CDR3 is TGTGCCAGCAGCTTAGGGACAGGAACCCGGGGCACTGAAGCTTTCTTT. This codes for CASSLGTGTRGTEAFF.

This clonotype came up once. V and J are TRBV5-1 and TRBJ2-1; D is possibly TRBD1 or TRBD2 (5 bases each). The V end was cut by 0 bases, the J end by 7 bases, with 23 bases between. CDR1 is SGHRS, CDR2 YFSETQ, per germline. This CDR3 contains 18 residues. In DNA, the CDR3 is TGCGCCAGCAGCTTGGGCCGAGGGGACGACCGGACCCGTAATGAGCAGTTCTTC. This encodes CASSLGRGDDRTRNEQFF.

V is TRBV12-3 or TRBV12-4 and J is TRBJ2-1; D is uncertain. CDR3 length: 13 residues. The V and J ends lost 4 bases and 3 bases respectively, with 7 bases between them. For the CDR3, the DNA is TGTGCCAGCAGTTGGAACGGCTACAATGAGCAGTTCTTC. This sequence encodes CASSWNGYNEQFF.

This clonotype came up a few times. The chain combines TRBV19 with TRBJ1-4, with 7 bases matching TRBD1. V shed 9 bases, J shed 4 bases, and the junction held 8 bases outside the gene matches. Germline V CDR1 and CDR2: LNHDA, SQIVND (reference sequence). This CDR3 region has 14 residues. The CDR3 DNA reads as TGTGCCAGCCGGGGAGGACAGGATAATGAAAAACTGTTTTTT. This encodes CASRGGQDNEKLFF.

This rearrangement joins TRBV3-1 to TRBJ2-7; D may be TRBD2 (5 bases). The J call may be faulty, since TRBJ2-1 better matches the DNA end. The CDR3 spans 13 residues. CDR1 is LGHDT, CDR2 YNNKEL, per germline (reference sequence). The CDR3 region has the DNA TGTGCCAGCAGCCTCCCCCTAGCTGGCGAGCAGTTCTTC. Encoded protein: CASSLPLAGEQFF.

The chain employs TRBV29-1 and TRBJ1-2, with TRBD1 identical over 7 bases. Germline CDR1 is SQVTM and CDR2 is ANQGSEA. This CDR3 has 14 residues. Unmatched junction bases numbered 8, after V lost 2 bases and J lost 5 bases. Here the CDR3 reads CSVEPGQRSYGYTF. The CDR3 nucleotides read TGCAGCGTTGAACCGGGACAGAGAAGTTATGGCTACACCTTC.

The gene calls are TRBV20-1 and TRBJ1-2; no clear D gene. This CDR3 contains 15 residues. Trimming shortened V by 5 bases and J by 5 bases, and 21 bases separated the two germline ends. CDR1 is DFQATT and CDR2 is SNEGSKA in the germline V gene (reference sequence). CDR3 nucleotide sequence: TGCAGTGCTCTATCCGCGGACGAGGACCTATATGGCTACACCTTC. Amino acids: CSALSADEDLYGYTF.

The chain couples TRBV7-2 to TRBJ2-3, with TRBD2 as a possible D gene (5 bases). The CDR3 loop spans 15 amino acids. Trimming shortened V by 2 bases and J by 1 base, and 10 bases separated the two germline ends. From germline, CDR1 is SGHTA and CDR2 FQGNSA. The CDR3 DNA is TGTGCCAGCAGCTTATGGCCTAGCTGCACAGATACGCAGTATTTT. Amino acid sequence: CASSLWPSCTDTQYF.

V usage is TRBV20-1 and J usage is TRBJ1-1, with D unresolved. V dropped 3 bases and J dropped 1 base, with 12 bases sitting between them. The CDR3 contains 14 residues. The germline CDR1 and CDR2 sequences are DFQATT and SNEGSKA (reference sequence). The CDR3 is CSASSVQPNTEAFF. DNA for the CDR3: TGCAGTGCTAGTTCAGTCCAACCGAACACTGAAGCTTTCTTT.

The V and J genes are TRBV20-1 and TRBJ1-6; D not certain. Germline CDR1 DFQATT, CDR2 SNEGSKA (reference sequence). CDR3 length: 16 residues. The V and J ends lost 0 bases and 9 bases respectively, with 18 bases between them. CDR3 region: CSARDSRRAGRSPLHF. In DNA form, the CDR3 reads TGCAGTGCTAGAGATTCCAGGAGGGCCGGACGTTCACCCCTCCACTTT.

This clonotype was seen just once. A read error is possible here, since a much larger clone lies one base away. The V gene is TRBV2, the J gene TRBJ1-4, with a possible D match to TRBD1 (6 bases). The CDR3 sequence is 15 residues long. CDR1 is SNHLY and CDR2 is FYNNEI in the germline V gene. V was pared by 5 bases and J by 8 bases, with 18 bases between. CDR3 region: CASSPSETGGEKLFF. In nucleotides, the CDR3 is TGTGCCAGCAGTCCCTCCGAGACGGGGGGCGAAAAACTGTTTTTT. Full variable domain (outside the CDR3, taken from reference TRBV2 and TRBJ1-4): EPEVTQTPSHQVTQMGQEVILRCVPISNHLYFYWYRQILGQKVEFLVSFYNNEISEKSEIFDDQFSVERPDGSNFTLKIRSTKLEDSAMYFCASSPSETGGEKLFFGSGTQLSVL.

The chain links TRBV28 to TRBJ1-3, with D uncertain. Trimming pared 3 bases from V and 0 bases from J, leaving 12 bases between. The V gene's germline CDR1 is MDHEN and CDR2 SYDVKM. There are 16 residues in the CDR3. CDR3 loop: CASSLRRGNSGNTIYF. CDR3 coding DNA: TGTGCCAGCAGTTTGCGTCGTGGAAACTCTGGAAACACCATATATTTT.

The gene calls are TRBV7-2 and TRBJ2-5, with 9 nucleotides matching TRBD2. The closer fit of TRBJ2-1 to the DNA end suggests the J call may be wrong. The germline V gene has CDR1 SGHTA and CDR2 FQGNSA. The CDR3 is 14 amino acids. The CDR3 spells CACRSGRTYNEQFF. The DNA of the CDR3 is TGTGCCTGCCGCAGCGGGAGGACGTACAATGAGCAGTTCTTC.

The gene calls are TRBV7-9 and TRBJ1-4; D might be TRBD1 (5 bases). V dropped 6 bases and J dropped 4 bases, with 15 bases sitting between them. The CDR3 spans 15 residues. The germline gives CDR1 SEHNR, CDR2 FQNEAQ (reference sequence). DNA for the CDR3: TGTGCCAGCAGACTCAAGACAGACTATAATGAAAAACTGTTTTTT. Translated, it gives CASRLKTDYNEKLFF.

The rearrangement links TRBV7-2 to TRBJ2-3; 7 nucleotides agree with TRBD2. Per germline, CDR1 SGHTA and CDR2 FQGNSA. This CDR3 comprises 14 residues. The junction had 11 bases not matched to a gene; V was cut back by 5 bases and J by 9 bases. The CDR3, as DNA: TGTGCCAGCAGCCCCGGGGGGAGCGTAGGAACGCAGTATTTT. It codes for CASSPGGSVGTQYF. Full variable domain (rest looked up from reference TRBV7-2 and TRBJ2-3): GAGVSQSPSNKVTEKGKDVELRCDPISGHTALYWYRQSLGQGLEFLIYFQGNSAPDKSGLPSDRFSAERTGGSVSTLTIQRTQQEDSAVYLCASSPGGSVGTQYFGPGTRLTVL.

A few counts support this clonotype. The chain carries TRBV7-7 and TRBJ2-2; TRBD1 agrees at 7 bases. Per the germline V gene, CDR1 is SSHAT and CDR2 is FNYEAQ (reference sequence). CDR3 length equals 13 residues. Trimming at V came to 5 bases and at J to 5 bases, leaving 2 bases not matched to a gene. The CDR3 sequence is CASSTQGTGELFF. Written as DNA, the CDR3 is TGTGCCAGCAGCACACAGGGGACCGGGGAGCTGTTTTTT.

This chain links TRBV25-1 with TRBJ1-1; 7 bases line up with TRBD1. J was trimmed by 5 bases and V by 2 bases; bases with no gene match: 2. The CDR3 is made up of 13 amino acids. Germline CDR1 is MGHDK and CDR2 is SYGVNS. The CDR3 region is CASSERDRTEAFF. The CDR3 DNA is TGTGCCAGCAGTGAACGGGACAGAACTGAAGCTTTCTTT.

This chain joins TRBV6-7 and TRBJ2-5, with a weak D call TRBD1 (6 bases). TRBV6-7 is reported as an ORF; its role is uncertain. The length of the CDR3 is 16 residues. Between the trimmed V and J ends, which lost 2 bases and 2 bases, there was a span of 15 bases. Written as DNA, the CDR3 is TGTGCCAGCAGTTACCGCCCGGGACAAAGACAAGAGACCCAGTACTTC. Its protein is CASSYRPGQRQETQYF.

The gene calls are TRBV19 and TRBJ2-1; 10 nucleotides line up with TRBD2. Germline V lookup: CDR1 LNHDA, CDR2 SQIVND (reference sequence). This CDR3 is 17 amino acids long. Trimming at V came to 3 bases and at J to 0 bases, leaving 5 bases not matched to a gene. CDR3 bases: TGTGCCAGTAGTATCAAGCGGGAGGGATACTCCTACAATGAGCAGTTCTTC. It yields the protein CASSIKREGYSYNEQFF. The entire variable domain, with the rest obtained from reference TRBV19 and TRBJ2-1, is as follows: DGGITQSPKYLFRKEGQNVTLSCEQNLNHDAMYWYRQDPGQGLRLIYYSQIVNDFQKGDIAEGYSVSREKKESFPLTVTSAQKNPTAFYLCASSIKREGYSYNEQFFGPGTRLTVL.

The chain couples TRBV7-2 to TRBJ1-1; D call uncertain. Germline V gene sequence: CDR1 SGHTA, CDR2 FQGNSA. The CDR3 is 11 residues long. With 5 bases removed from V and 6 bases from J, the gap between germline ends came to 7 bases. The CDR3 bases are TGTGCCAGCAGCCATGAGGCTGAAGCTTTCTTT. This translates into CASSHEAEAFF. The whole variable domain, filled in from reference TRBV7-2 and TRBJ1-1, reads GAGVSQSPSNKVTEKGKDVELRCDPISGHTALYWYRQSLGQGLEFLIYFQGNSAPDKSGLPSDRFSAERTGGSVSTLTIQRTQQEDSAVYLCASSHEAEAFFGQGTRLTVV.

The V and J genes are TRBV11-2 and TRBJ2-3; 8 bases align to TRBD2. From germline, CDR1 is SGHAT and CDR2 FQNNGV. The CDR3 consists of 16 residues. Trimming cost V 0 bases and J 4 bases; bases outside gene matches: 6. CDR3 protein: CASSLEPGLVADTQYF. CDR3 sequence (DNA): TGTGCCAGCAGCTTAGAGCCGGGACTAGTCGCAGATACGCAGTATTTT.

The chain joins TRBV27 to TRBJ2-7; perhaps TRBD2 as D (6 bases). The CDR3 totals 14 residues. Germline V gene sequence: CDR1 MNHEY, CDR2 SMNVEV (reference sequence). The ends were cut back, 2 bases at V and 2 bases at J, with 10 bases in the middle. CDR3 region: CASSLQRAPYEQYF. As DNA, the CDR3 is TGTGCCAGCAGTTTACAGCGGGCCCCCTACGAGCAGTACTTC.

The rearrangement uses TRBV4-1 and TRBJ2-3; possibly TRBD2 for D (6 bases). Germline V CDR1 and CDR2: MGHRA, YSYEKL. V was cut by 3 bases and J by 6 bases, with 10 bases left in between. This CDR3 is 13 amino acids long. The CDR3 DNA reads TGCGCCAGCAGCCAGATCCGGGGGGATACGCAGTATTTT. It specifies CASSQIRGDTQYF.

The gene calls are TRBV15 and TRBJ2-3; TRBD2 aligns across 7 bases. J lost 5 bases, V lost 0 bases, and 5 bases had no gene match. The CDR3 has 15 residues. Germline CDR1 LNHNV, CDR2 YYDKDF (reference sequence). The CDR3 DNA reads TGTGCCACCAGCAGAGACGCGGGAGTAATAGATACGCAGTATTTT. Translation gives CATSRDAGVIDTQYF.

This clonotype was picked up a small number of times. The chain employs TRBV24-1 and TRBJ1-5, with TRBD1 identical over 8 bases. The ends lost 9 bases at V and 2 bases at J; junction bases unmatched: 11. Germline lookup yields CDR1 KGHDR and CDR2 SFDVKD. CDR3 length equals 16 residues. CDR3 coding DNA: TGTGCCACCGCAAACGGACAGGGTAAGGGCAATCAGCCCCAGCATTTT. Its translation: CATANGQGKGNQPQHF.